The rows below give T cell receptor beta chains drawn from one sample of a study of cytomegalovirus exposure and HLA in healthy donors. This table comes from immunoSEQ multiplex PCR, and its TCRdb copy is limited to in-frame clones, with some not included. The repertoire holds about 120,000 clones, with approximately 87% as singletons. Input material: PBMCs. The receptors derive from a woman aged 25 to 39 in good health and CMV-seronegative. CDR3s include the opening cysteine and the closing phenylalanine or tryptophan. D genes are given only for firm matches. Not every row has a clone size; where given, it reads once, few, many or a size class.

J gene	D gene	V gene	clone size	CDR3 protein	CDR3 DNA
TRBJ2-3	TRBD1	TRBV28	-	CASSPRDRHTDTQYF	TGTGCCAGCAGTCCCCGGGACAGGCACACAGATACGCAGTATTTT
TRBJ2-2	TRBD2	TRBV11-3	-	CASSLRPSGGQRGGELFF	TGTGCCAGCAGCCTGAGGCCTAGCGGGGGGCAAAGGGGCGGGGAGCTGTTTTTT
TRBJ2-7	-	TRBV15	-	CATSLERAYEQYF	TGTGCCACCAGCCTTGAGAGGGCCTACGAGCAGTACTTC
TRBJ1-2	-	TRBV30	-	CAWSLLEVGYTF	TGTGCCTGGAGTCTACTAGAGGTCGGCTACACCTTC
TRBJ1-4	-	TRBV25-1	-	CASSEWEGWDEKLFF	TGTGCCAGCAGTGAATGGGAGGGGTGGGATGAAAAACTGTTTTTT
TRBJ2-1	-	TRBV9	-	CASSVVAEGNEQFF	TGTGCCAGCAGCGTAGTCGCGGAGGGAAATGAGCAGTTCTTC
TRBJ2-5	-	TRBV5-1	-	CASSSQGQETQYF	TGCGCCAGCAGCTCACAGGGTCAAGAGACCCAGTACTTC
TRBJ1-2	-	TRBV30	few	CASLNARYTF	TGTGCCTCCCTAAACGCCCGTTACACCTTC
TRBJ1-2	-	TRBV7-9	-	CASSPDSGQLVGYTF	TGTGCCAGCAGCCCAGACAGTGGACAGCTGGTCGGCTACACCTTC
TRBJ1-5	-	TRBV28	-	CASSHQGTQPQHF	TGTGCCAGCAGCCATCAGGGGACTCAGCCCCAGCATTTT
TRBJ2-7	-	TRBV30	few	CAWRVSSYEQYF	TGTGCCTGGAGAGTCAGTTCCTACGAGCAGTACTTC
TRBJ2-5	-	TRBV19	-	CASSITSTRIETQYF	TGTGCCAGTAGTATAACTTCGACTAGGATAGAGACCCAGTACTTC
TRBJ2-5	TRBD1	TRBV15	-	CATSSRGYQETQYF	TGTGCCACCAGCAGCAGGGGGTACCAAGAGACCCAGTACTTC